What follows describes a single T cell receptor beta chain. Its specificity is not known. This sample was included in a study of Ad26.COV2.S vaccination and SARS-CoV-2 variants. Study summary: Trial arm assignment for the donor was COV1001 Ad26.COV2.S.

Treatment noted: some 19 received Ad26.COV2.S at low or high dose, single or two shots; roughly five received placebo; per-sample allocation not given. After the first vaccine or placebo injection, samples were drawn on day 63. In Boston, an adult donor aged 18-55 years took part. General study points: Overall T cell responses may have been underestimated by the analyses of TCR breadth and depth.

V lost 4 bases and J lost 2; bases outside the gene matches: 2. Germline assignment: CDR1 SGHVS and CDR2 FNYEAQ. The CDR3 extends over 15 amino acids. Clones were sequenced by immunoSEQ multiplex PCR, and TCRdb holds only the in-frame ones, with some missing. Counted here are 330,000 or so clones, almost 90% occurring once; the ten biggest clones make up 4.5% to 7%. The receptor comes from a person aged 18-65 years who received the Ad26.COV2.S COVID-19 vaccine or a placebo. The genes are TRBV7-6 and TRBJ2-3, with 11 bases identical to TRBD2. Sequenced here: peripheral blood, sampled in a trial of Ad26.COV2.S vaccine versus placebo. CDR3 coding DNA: TGTGCCAGCAGCTCTAGCGGGGGGTTCACAGATACGCAGTATTTT. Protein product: CASSSSGGFTDTQYF.